Here is one TCR beta chain with its context. This receptor's antigen is unknown. It has no much larger one-base neighbor in the sample; base qualities were not kept. This entry comes from a study of control samples from healthy donors and cancer patients (dated by TCRdb to 2018 to 2020). The library was built by means of the immunoSEQ multiplex PCR assay. TCRdb took this table from immuneACCESS and kept in-frame rearrangements with V and J called. Such tables lack part of the clones; where checked against another copy, unresolved V genes explain under half of the gap, and the rest is unexplained. This sample has fewer than 100,000 clones in its table, and roughly four fifths of those were observed once. The ten largest account for about 9.2% of the sample. CDR1 and CDR2 are drawn from the germline V gene: MNHEY, SVGAGI. The germline V and J ends show losses of 5 bases and 6 bases respectively, and no gene match explains 3 bases of the junction. Spanning cysteine to phenylalanine, the CDR3 consists of 13 amino acids. Only the CDR3 part of the read is kept: 39 bases, read in frame from the first base.

What was sequenced was blood. The chain couples TRBV6-5 to TRBJ1-1; 10 central bases correspond to TRBD1. The sequence was collected from a woman aged 55-70 years in good health. The DNA sequence is as follows: TGTGCCAGCAGTCAGGGACAGGGGTCTGAAGCTTTCTTT. Its translation is CASSQGQGSEAFF.